Listed below are T cell receptor beta chains from one sample, sequenced in a study of cytomegalovirus exposure and HLA in healthy donors. Only in-frame clones appear in the TCRdb table, and some are missing; sequencing was by immunoSEQ multiplex PCR. The sample shows some 150,000 clones, around 83% of them seen only once. Sequenced material: PBMCs. The receptors originated from a woman aged 18 to 35 in good health and CMV-seronegative. CDR3s leave out the opening cysteine and the closing phenylalanine or tryptophan.

v_call cdr3_aa
TRBV6-6 ASRDRGNTEAF
TRBV2 ASSQGTSGRLLYEQY
TRBV7-2 ASSSMGSGKLYEQY
TRBV29-1 TPGIRGREKLF
TRBV4-2 ASSQREGTGNNEQF
TRBV19 ASSIGGAIYEQY
TRBV6-1 ASSEGNRLWQPQH
TRBV5-4 ASSSGQGVVSYNEQF
TRBV4-1 ASSIRAAGNQPQH
TRBV6-5 ASSYSSDRGNYEQY
TRBV5-4 ASSEPPRQGRGYT
TRBV7-6 ASSFLAGAGPYREQF
TRBV6-6 AMQQGAFTGELF
TRBV28 ASGLTPGQNTGELF
TRBV28 ASSSGTGNQPQH
TRBV29-1 SVEPQGVAGLADTQY
TRBV21-1 ASSKKGAGGRLHTIY
TRBV6-5 ASSRGQGGGYT
TRBV27 ASSPIYRVSNYGYT
TRBV7-2 ASTGQGNQPQH
TRBV7-2 ASSFRSGGSYEQY
TRBV27 ASSFGLRTDTQY
TRBV10-3 AISESGGGSNEQY
TRBV9 ASSVADRAYEQY
TRBV18 ASSALRLGEQY
TRBV28 ASSSGQQETQY
TRBV5-1 ASSLVGTASGTQY
TRBV7-2 ASSLVLADTQY
TRBV11-2 ASSGPGAELYNEQF
TRBV21-1 ASSKAWINRTGTFLEQY
TRBV29-1 SVEGRDFQETQY